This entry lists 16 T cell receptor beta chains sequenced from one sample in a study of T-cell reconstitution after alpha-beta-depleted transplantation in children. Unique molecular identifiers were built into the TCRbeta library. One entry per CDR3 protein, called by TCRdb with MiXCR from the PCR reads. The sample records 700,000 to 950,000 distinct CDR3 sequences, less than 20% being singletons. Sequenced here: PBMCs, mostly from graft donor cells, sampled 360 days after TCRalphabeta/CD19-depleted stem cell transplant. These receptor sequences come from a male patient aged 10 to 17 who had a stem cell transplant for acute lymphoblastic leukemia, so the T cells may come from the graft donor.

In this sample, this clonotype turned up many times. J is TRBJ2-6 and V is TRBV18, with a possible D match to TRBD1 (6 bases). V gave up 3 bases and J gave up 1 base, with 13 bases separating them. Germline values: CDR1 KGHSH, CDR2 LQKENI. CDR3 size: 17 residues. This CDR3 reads CASSPRGLKSGANVLTF. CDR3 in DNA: TGTGCCAGCTCACCGAGGGGGTTAAAGTCTGGGGCCAACGTCCTGACTTTC. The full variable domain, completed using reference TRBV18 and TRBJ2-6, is NAGVMQNPRHLVRRRGQEARLRCSPMKGHSHVYWYRQLPEEGLKFMVYLQKENIIDESGMPKERFSAEFPKEGPSILRIQQVVRGDSAAYFCASSPRGLKSGANVLTFGAGSRLTVL.

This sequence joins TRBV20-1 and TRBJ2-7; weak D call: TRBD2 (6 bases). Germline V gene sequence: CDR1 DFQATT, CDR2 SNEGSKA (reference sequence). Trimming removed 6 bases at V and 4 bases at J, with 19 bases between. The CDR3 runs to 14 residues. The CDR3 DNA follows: TGCAGTGCCAAATCTCTGGAGGGAGCTTACGAGCAGTACTTC. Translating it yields CSAKSLEGAYEQYF.

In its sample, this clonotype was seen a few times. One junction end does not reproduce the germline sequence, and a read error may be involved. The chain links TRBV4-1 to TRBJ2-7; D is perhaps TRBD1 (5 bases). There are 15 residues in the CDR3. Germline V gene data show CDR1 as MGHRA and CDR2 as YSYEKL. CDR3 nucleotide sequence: TGCGCCAGCAGACAAGGGGTAGGGTTGCTGTACGAGCAGTACTTC. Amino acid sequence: CASRQGVGLLYEQYF.

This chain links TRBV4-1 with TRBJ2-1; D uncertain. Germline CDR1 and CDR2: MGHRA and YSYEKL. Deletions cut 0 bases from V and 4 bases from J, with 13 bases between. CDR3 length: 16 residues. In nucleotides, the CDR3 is TGCGCCAGCAGCCAAGAAAAGGGAAGGGTTTACAATGAGCAGTTCTTC. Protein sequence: CASSQEKGRVYNEQFF.

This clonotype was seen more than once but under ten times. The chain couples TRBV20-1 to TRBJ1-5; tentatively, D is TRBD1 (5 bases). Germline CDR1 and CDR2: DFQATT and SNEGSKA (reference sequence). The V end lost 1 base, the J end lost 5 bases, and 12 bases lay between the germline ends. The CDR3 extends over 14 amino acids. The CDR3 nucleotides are TGCAGTGCTAGAGTTCAATCAGGGCATCAGCCCCAGCATTTT. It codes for CSARVQSGHQPQHF.

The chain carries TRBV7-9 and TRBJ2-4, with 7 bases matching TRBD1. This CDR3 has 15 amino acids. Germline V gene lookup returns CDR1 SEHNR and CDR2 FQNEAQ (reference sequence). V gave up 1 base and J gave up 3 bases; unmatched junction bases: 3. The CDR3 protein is CASSLGGTDKNIQYF. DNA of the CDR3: TGTGCCAGCAGCTTAGGGGGGACAGACAAAAACATTCAGTACTTC.

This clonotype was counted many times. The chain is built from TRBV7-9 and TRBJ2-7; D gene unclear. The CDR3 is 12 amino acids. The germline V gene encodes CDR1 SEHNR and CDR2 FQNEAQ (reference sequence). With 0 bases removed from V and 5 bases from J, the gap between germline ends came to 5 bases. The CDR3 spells CASSLARNEQYF. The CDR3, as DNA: TGTGCCAGCAGCTTAGCGAGGAACGAGCAGTACTTC.

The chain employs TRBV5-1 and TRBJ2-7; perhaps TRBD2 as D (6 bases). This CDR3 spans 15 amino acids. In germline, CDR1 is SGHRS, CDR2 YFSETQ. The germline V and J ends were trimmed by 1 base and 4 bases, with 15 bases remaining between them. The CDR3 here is CASSLSLEEGYEQYF. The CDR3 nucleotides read TGCGCCAGCAGCTTGTCCCTGGAGGAGGGGTACGAGCAGTACTTC. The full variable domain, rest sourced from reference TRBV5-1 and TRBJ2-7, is KAGVTQTPRYLIKTRGQQVTLSCSPISGHRSVSWYQQTPGQGLQFLFEYFSETQRNKGNFPGRFSGRQFSNSRSEMNVSTLELGDSALYLCASSLSLEEGYEQYFGPGTRLTVT.

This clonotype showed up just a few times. The CDR3 DNA follows: TGTGCCAGCTCACCAATGAGGACAGGCCCCGGGGAGCTGTTTTTT. It yields the protein CASSPMRTGPGELFF. This chain uses TRBV18 with TRBJ2-2; 7 positions match TRBD1. The CDR3 contains 15 residues. Per germline, CDR1 KGHSH and CDR2 LQKENI. V shed 2 bases and J 6 bases; nucleotides not matched to a gene: 6.

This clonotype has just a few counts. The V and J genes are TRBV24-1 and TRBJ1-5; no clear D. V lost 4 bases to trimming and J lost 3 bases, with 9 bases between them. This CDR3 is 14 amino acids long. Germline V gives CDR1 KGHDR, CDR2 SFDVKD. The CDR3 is CATSDQAFNQPQHF. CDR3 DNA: TGTGCCACCAGTGACCAGGCTTTCAATCAGCCCCAGCATTTT.

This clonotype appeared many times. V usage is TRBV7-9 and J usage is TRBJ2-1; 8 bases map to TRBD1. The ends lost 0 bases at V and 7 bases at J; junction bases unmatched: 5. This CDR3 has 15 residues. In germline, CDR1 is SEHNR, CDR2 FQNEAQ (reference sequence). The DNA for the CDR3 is TGTGCCAGCAGCTTAGCACAGGGGGTGAGTAATGAGCAGTTCTTC. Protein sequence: CASSLAQGVSNEQFF.

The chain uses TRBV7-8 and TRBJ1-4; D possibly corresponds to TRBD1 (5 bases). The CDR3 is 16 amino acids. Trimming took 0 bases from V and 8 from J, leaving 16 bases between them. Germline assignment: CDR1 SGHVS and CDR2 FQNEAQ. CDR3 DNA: TGTGCCAGCAGCTTAGCGCTCGGGCAGGGACGCGAAAAACTGTTTTTT. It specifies CASSLALGQGREKLFF.

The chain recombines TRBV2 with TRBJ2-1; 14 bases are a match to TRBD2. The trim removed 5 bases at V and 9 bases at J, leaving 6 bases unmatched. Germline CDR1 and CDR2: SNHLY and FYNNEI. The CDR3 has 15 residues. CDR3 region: CASSTGLAGEGEQFF. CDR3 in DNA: TGTGCCAGCAGTACGGGACTAGCGGGAGAGGGTGAGCAGTTCTTC.

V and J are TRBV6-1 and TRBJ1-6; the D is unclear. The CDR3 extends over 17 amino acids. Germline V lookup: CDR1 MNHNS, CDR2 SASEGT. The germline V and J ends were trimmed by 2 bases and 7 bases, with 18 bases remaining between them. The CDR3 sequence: CASSENVGSGINSPLHF. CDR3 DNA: TGTGCCAGCAGTGAAAACGTGGGCAGTGGGATAAATTCACCCCTCCACTTT.

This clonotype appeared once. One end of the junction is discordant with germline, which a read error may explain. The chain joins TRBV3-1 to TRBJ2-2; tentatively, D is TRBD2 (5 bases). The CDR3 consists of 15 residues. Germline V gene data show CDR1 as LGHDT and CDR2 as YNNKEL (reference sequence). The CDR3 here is CATSRVGTSTGELFF. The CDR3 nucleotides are TGTGCCACCAGCCGCGTGGGTACTAGCACCGGGGAGCTGTTTTTT.

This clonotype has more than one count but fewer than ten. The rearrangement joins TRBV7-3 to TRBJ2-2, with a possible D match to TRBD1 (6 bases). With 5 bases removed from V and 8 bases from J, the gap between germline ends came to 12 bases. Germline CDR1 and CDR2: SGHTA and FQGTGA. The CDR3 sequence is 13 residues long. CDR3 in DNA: TGTGCCAGCAGCCGCAGGGGTCCTGGGGAGCTGTTTTTT. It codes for CASSRRGPGELFF. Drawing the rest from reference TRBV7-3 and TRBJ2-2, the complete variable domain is GAGVSQTPSNKVTEKGKYVELRCDPISGHTALYWYRQSLGQGPEFLIYFQGTGAADDSGLPNDRFFAVRPEGSVSTLKIQRTERGDSAVYLCASSRRGPGELFFGEGSRLTVL.